Each of the 21 T cell receptor beta chains below was sequenced from the same sample in a study of low-dose radiotherapy and immunotherapy resistance in tumors. With a V-primer adapter and a constant-region primer, TCRs were amplified for 20 PCR cycles. Using its own MiXCR run on the reads, TCRdb lists one record per CDR3 protein. The sample yields tens of thousands of distinct CDR3 sequences, 33% seen once. Time point described: after trial treatment. Treatment meaning: LDRT plus nivolumab, ipilimumab, low-dose cyclophosphamide and aspirin (RACIN trial). Sequenced material: PBMCs, taken after low-dose radiotherapy plus immunotherapy. These receptors came from a male donor with rectosigmoid adenocarcinoma.

This clonotype has just one count. CDR3 residues: CASSYVSDRNEQFF. DNA of the CDR3: TGTGCCAGCAGTTACGTTTCCGACCGGAATGAGCAGTTCTTC. The chain joins TRBV12-3 or TRBV12-4 to TRBJ2-1; D is unclear. The CDR3 covers 14 residues. V lost 4 bases and J 7 bases, leaving 14 bases between the germline ends.

This clonotype has ten or more counts. The CDR3 is CASSLRVKGGNRTDTQYF. For the CDR3, the DNA is TGTGCCAGCAGCTTAAGGGTCAAAGGCGGGAACCGCACAGATACGCAGTATTTT. The chain combines TRBV11-2 with TRBJ2-3; D possibly corresponds to TRBD2 (6 bases). CDR1 SGHAT and CDR2 FQNNGV come from the germline V gene. Trimming shortened V by 2 bases and J by 1 base, and 19 bases separated the two germline ends. This CDR3 has 18 amino acids.

This clonotype was seen repeatedly, ten times or more. The J gene is TRBJ2-4, the V gene TRBV12-3 or TRBV12-4; D may be TRBD2 (6 bases). CDR3 length: 15 amino acids. V lost 5 bases, J lost 6 bases, and 17 bases lay in between. Here the CDR3 DNA reads TGTGCCAGCAGTCGCCTGCGGGGCGCGAGAAACATTCAGTACTTC. It codes for CASSRLRGARNIQYF.

Points on this clonotype: It differs at one base from a far larger clone, so likely a read error. This sequence joins TRBV13 and TRBJ2-7; D gene ambiguous. The CDR3 spans 12 residues. Germline V gene lookup returns CDR1 PRHDT and CDR2 FYEKMQ (reference sequence). Written as DNA, the CDR3 is TGTGCCAGCAGCGTAGGGTCCAATGAGCAGTACTTC. This codes for CASSVGSNEQYF.

Ten or more counts support this clonotype. The V gene is TRBV27, the J gene TRBJ2-1; TRBD2 matches 8 bases. This CDR3 contains 17 residues. CDR1 and CDR2 from the germline V gene are MNHEY and SMNVEV (reference sequence). The V gene end was trimmed by 2 bases and the J gene end by 3 bases; junction bases not matched to a gene: 9. The chain's CDR3 is CASSLGIGLASYNEQFF. In nucleotides, the CDR3 is TGTGCCAGCAGTTTAGGTATCGGACTAGCCAGCTACAATGAGCAGTTCTTC.

This clonotype was seen ten or more times. This chain joins TRBV18 and TRBJ2-1; TRBD2 aligns across 10 bases. Losses at the gene ends were 0 bases for V and 0 bases for J; bases not matched to a gene: 11. The CDR3 sequence is 20 residues long. Germline CDR1 and CDR2: KGHSH and LQKENI. DNA of the CDR3: TGTGCCAGCTCACCACCGATTGTCCTAGCGGGGGAGAGCTCCTACAATGAGCAGTTCTTC. Encoded protein: CASSPPIVLAGESSYNEQFF.

The chain joins TRBV6-2 or TRBV6-3 to TRBJ2-2; 10 nucleotides agree with TRBD1. V dropped 5 bases and J dropped 7; count of bases not matched to a gene: 7. The CDR3 runs 15 residues. Germline V gene data show CDR1 as MNHEY and CDR2 as SVGEGT. The CDR3 protein is CASSEGTGVSGELFF. The CDR3 DNA is TGTGCCAGCAGTGAAGGGACAGGGGTTAGCGGGGAGCTGTTTTTT.

Comments on this clonotype: A read error is the likely source, as a far larger clone sits one nucleotide away. This rearrangement joins TRBV7-8 to TRBJ2-1; 12 positions match TRBD2. J lost 10 bases, V lost 1 base, and 20 bases had no gene match. Germline V lookup: CDR1 SGHVS, CDR2 FQNEAQ. The CDR3 has 20 residues. CDR3 protein: CASSLDSRLAGGLSTYEQFF. The CDR3 DNA sequence: TGTGCCAGCAGCTTAGATTCGCGGCTAGCGGGAGGGCTAAGCACTTACGAGCAGTTCTTC.

This sequence joins TRBV24-1 and TRBJ2-2; no clear D. V shed 3 bases and J shed 3 bases, with 13 bases lying between them. The CDR3 extends over 16 amino acids. Germline V gene lookup returns CDR1 KGHDR and CDR2 SFDVKD. The CDR3 DNA reads TGTGCCACCAGTGATCTTCGGACCCTGTACACCGGGGAGCTGTTTTTT. It encodes CATSDLRTLYTGELFF.

In its sample, this clonotype was seen many times. V gene TRBV27 combines with J gene TRBJ2-7, with TRBD1 identical over 7 bases. The germline V gene has CDR1 MNHEY and CDR2 SMNVEV (reference sequence). This CDR3 has 14 amino acids. Germline trimming cut 2 bases from V and 5 bases from J; bases unmatched to any gene: 6. For the CDR3, the DNA is TGTGCCAGCAGTTTAGGCCAGGGGGACGACGAGCAGTACTTC. Amino acid sequence: CASSLGQGDDEQYF.

This clonotype was picked up many times. The V call is TRBV6-2 or TRBV6-3, the J call TRBJ2-3; the D gene is possibly TRBD2 (6 bases). Germline loops: CDR1 MNHEY, CDR2 SVGEGT. V was shortened by 4 bases and J by 1 base, with 15 bases between the two germline ends. This CDR3 has 16 amino acids. CDR3 sequence: CASSFGRGPRTDTQYF. CDR3 DNA: TGTGCCAGCAGTTTCGGGCGGGGACCGCGCACAGATACGCAGTATTTT.

This clonotype appeared a few times. The chain recombines TRBV24-1 with TRBJ1-2, with D possibly TRBD1 on 6 matching bases. The CDR3 length is 14 residues. The germline V gene has CDR1 KGHDR and CDR2 SFDVKD. V was trimmed by 2 bases and J by 4 bases, leaving 10 bases between them. The CDR3 loop is CATSDSGVGYGYTF. The DNA of the CDR3 is TGTGCCACCAGTGATTCAGGGGTTGGCTATGGCTACACCTTC.

The chain recombines TRBV4-1 with TRBJ2-7; 12 nucleotides line up with TRBD1. CDR3 length: 17 amino acids. Germline assignment: CDR1 MGHRA and CDR2 YSYEKL. Losses at the gene ends were 6 bases for V and 6 bases for J; bases not matched to a gene: 15. CDR3 DNA: TGCGCCAGCAGACCAAGCCTACCCGGGACAGGGGGCTTCGAGCAGTACTTC. Amino acid sequence: CASRPSLPGTGGFEQYF.

The chain employs TRBV29-1 and TRBJ2-2; D gene unclear. With 5 bases removed from V and 2 bases from J, the gap between germline ends came to 6 bases. This CDR3 spans 12 amino acids. Germline CDR1 SQVTM, CDR2 ANQGSEA. The CDR3, as DNA: TGCAGCGTTCGGTCAAACACCGGGGAGCTGTTTTTT. Translating it yields CSVRSNTGELFF.

The chain joins TRBV28 to TRBJ2-7; D is possibly TRBD1 or TRBD2 (5 bases each). This CDR3 contains 18 residues. CDR1 and CDR2 (germline): MDHEN, SYDVKM. Trimming removed 3 bases from V and 1 base from J, with 22 bases in between. The DNA for the CDR3 is TGTGCCAGCAGTTTGGGTGGTGAGGGCGTGGGGCCGTCCTACGAGCAGTACTTC. Encoded protein: CASSLGGEGVGPSYEQYF.

The chain employs TRBV30 and TRBJ2-1; D not certain. CDR1 and CDR2 from the germline V gene are GTSNPN and SVGIG (reference sequence). The V end was cut by 8 bases, the J end by 9 bases, with 23 bases between. The CDR3 is made up of 14 amino acids. CDR3 sequence reads: CARTGNSVNGEQFF. The CDR3 DNA reads TGTGCCCGAACTGGGAATTCGGTTAATGGTGAGCAGTTCTTC.

This clonotype was picked up many times. The chain combines TRBV2 with TRBJ2-5, with TRBD2 as a possible D gene (5 bases). The CDR3 covers 12 residues. V lost 6 bases to trimming and J lost 3 bases, with 8 bases between them. The germline CDR1 and CDR2 sequences are SNHLY and FYNNEI. CDR3 coding DNA: TGTGCCAGCAGGATGGAGGAAGAGACCCAGTACTTC. Translating gives CASRMEEETQYF.

This clonotype was observed a handful of times. The rearrangement uses TRBV28 and TRBJ1-1; D gene ambiguous. Germline values: CDR1 MDHEN, CDR2 SYDVKM. Trimming took 3 bases from V and 4 from J, leaving 12 bases between them. The CDR3 length is 14 residues. The DNA of the CDR3 is TGTGCCAGCAGTTTCAAGGTTTTTGGCACTGAAGCTTTCTTT. It translates to CASSFKVFGTEAFF.

This clonotype was counted ten times or more. CDR3 protein: CASSTGHLSQPQHF. The CDR3 DNA reads as TGTGCCAGCAGCACGGGACACCTATCTCAGCCCCAGCATTTT. The gene calls are TRBV28 and TRBJ1-5; possibly TRBD1 for D (6 bases). V was pared by 6 bases and J by 6 bases, with 15 bases between. In germline, CDR1 is MDHEN, CDR2 SYDVKM. There are 14 residues in the CDR3.

This rearrangement joins TRBV28 to TRBJ2-7, with D unresolved. V lost 7 bases and J lost 3, with 13 bases in between. CDR1 and CDR2 from the germline V gene are MDHEN and SYDVKM. This CDR3 region has 13 residues. The CDR3 sequence: CASIGASFYEQYF. The CDR3 bases are TGTGCCAGCATTGGTGCGTCTTTCTACGAGCAGTACTTC. Based on the CDR3 plus reference TRBV28 and TRBJ2-7, the full variable domain is DVKVTQSSRYLVKRTGEKVFLECVQDMDHENMFWYRQDPGLGLRLIYFSYDVKMKEKGDIPEGYSVSREKKERFSLILESASTNQTSMYLCASIGASFYEQYFGPGTRLTVT.

As for this clonotype: Since a far larger clone is one base different, this is likely a read error. The chain links TRBV7-2 to TRBJ2-7; 12 bases are shared with TRBD2. Per germline, CDR1 SGHTA and CDR2 FQGNSA. This CDR3 region has 15 residues. V lost 1 base, J lost 7 bases, and 5 bases stayed unmatched. CDR3: CASSLVTSGGREQYF. In DNA form, the CDR3 reads TGTGCCAGCAGCTTAGTGACTAGCGGGGGAAGAGAGCAGTACTTC.